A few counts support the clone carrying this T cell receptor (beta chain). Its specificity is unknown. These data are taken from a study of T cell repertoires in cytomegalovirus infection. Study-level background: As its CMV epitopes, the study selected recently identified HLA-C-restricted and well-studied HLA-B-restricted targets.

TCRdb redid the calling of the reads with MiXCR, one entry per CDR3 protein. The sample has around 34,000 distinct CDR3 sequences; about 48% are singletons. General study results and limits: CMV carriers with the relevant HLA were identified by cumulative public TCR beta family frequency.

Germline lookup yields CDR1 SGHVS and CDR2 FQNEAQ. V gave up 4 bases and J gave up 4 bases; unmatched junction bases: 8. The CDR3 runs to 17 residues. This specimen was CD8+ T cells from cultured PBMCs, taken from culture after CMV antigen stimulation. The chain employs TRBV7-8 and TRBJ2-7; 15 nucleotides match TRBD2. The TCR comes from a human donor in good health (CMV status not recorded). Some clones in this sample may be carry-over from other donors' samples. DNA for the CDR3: TGTGCCAGCAGCTCAGGACTAGCGGGAGGGCCTTGGTACGAGCAGTACTTC. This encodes CASSSGLAGGPWYEQYF.